A selection of T cell receptor beta chains follows, all from one sample in a study of T cells in Graves' hyperthyroidism and ophthalmopathy. TCRdb reprocessed the multiplex PCR reads with MiXCR, giving one entry per CDR3 protein. The sample has approximately 620,000 distinct CDR3 sequences, roughly a sixth seen once. Sequenced input: blood. Receptor source: a woman in her forties with Graves' ophthalmopathy. Each CDR3 is given with its conserved first and last residue. A D gene is named only where the DNA matches it firmly. A row's size may be missing; if present it is once, few, many or a size class.

V,size,D,J,CDR3,DNA
TRBV5-8,many,.,TRBJ2-2,CASNLGLMNTGELFF,TGTGCCAGCAACTTGGGTCTAATGAACACCGGGGAGCTGTTTTTT
TRBV11-2,.,.,TRBJ1-1,CASSLIAGKGTEAFF,TGTGCCAGCAGCTTAATTGCAGGGAAAGGCACTGAAGCTTTCTTT
TRBV7-2,.,.,TRBJ2-3,CASSLATAGEGTQYF,TGTGCCAGCAGCTTAGCTACCGCAGGGGAGGGTACGCAGTATTTT
TRBV12-3/TRBV12-4,once,TRBD2,TRBJ2-5,CASSLGGLAGGETQYF,TGTGCCAGCAGTTTAGGGGGACTAGCGGGCGGGGAGACCCAGTACTTC
TRBV10-2,.,.,TRBJ2-2,CASGTPYTGELFF,TGCGCCAGCGGGACTCCTTACACCGGGGAGCTGTTTTTT
TRBV5-8,few,.,TRBJ2-3,CASSQGRMSISDTQYF,TGTGCCAGCAGCCAAGGACGGATGAGCATTTCAGATACGCAGTATTTT
TRBV11-2,.,.,TRBJ1-1,CASSKGSLNTEAFF,TGTGCCAGCAGCAAAGGCTCCCTGAACACTGAAGCTTTCTTT
TRBV2,.,TRBD1,TRBJ1-1,CASRYSGTGGTEAFF,TGTGCCAGCAGGTACTCCGGGACAGGGGGCACTGAAGCTTTCTTT
TRBV5-8,.,.,TRBJ2-2,CASSLSISNTGELFF,TGTGCCAGCAGCTTGAGTATATCGAACACCGGGGAGCTGTTTTTT
TRBV5-1,many,.,TRBJ2-2,CASASLANTGELFF,TGCGCCAGCGCATCCCTCGCGAACACCGGGGAGCTGTTTTTT
TRBV5-1,many,.,TRBJ1-1,CASSLAPDTEAFF,TGCGCCAGCAGCTTGGCCCCCGACACTGAAGCTTTCTTT
TRBV2,many,.,TRBJ1-1,CASSERSLGTEAFF,TGTGCCAGCAGTGAACGGTCTCTTGGGACTGAAGCTTTCTTT
TRBV19,few,.,TRBJ2-1,CASSILGPSGNEQFF,TGTGCCAGTAGTATTTTAGGGCCCTCGGGGAATGAGCAGTTCTTC
TRBV3-1,many,.,TRBJ1-6,CASSQDQSPNGPLHF,TGTGCCAGCAGCCAAGATCAAAGCCCCAATGGACCCCTCCACTTT
TRBV2,.,TRBD1,TRBJ2-7,CASSPPHDRGPYEQYF,TGTGCCAGCAGCCCACCCCACGACAGGGGTCCCTACGAGCAGTACTTC
TRBV7-6,.,TRBD2,TRBJ2-7,CASSLGVAGAGGEQYF,TGTGCCAGCAGCTTAGGGGTAGCGGGGGCCGGCGGGGAGCAGTACTTC
TRBV20-1,.,.,TRBJ2-1,CSAPEDLYNEQFF,TGCAGTGCTCCTGAAGACCTCTACAATGAGCAGTTCTTC
TRBV28,many,.,TRBJ1-6,CASSSRILHLHF,TGTGCCAGCAGTTCCAGAATTCTTCACCTCCACTTT
TRBV19,.,.,TRBJ2-2,CASSITGAGELFF,TGTGCCAGTAGTATTACGGGGGCCGGGGAGCTGTTTTTT
TRBV7-9,.,.,TRBJ2-7,CASSLRFAGGNTYEQYF,TGTGCCAGCAGCTTACGCTTCGCAGGGGGGAACACCTACGAGCAGTACTTC
TRBV7-3,few,.,TRBJ1-5,CASASRGAIPQPQHF,TGTGCCAGCGCAAGCCGGGGGGCGATTCCTCAGCCCCAGCATTTT
TRBV30,many,TRBD2,TRBJ2-3,CAWKERGYTDTQYF,TGTGCCTGGAAAGAGCGGGGGTACACAGATACGCAGTATTTT
TRBV9,many,.,TRBJ1-2,CASSDPSGVGANYGYTF,TGTGCCAGCAGCGACCCGTCGGGAGTGGGAGCTAACTATGGCTACACCTTC
TRBV24-1,.,.,TRBJ2-1,CATSAGVTSANEQFF,TGTGCCACCAGTGCCGGAGTTACCTCTGCCAATGAGCAGTTCTTC
TRBV29-1,.,TRBD1,TRBJ1-1,CSVDQTGGVNTEAFF,TGCAGCGTTGATCAAACAGGGGGCGTGAACACTGAAGCTTTCTTT
TRBV27,many,.,TRBJ2-5,CASSSNGAGAGKTQYF,TGTGCCAGCAGTTCCAACGGGGCGGGGGCGGGAAAGACCCAGTACTTC
TRBV5-8,.,.,TRBJ2-5,CASSSDPGLRGETQYF,TGTGCCAGCAGCTCAGATCCGGGACTTAGGGGAGAGACCCAGTACTTC
TRBV19,few,TRBD2,TRBJ2-1,CASKSWGGYNEQFF,TGTGCCAGCAAAAGCTGGGGGGGGTACAATGAGCAGTTCTTC
TRBV18,.,TRBD2,TRBJ2-5,CASSATSGSSETQYF,TGTGCCAGCTCAGCGACTAGCGGGAGTTCAGAGACCCAGTACTTC
TRBV18,few,.,TRBJ1-1,CASSPSARSLVMNTEAFF,TGTGCCAGCTCACCGTCGGCCAGGTCGTTAGTCATGAACACTGAAGCTTTCTTT
TRBV11-2,many,.,TRBJ2-5,CASSSDGLEETQYF,TGTGCCAGCAGCTCAGACGGTCTAGAGGAGACCCAGTACTTC
TRBV7-2,.,.,TRBJ2-3,CASSLYRFTDTQYF,TGTGCCAGCAGCTTATATCGCTTCACCGATACGCAGTATTTT
TRBV6-1,many,TRBD1,TRBJ2-2,CASSRDRDTGELFF,TGTGCCAGCAGCCGGGACAGGGACACCGGGGAGCTGTTTTTT
TRBV5-1,many,TRBD1,TRBJ1-1,CASSLTGGSAFF,TGCGCCAGCAGTCTAACAGGGGGCTCAGCTTTCTTT
TRBV11-2,many,.,TRBJ1-4,CASSLDLEKLFF,TGTGCCAGCAGCTTAGATCTGGAAAAACTGTTTTTT
TRBV9,.,.,TRBJ1-5,CASSRGAGPYNQPQHF,TGCGCCAGCAGCCGAGGAGCAGGACCTTACAATCAGCCCCAGCATTTT
TRBV7-9,few,.,TRBJ1-2,CASSLSGNTFYGYTF,TGTGCCAGCAGCTTAAGTGGCAACACTTTCTATGGCTACACCTTC
TRBV2,many,.,TRBJ2-5,CASSDFRDQETQYF,TGTGCCAGCAGTGACTTTCGGGATCAAGAGACCCAGTACTTC
TRBV28,many,.,TRBJ2-1,CASRATGSGGGIGQFF,TGTGCCAGCAGAGCAACAGGGTCGGGCGGCGGGATAGGGCAGTTCTTC